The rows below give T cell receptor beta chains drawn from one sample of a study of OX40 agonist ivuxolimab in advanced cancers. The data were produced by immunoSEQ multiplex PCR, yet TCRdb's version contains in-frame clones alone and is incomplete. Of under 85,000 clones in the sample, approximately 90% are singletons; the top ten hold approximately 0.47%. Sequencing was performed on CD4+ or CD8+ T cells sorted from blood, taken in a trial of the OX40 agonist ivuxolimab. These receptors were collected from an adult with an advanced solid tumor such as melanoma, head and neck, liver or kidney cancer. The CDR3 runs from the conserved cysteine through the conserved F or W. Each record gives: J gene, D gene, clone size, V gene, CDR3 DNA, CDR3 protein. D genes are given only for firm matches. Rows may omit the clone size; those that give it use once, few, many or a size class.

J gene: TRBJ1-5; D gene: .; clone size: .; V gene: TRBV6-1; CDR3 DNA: TGTGCCAGCTTGCGGGCCAACGATGGTTATCAGCCCCAGCATTTT; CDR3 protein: CASLRANDGYQPQHF
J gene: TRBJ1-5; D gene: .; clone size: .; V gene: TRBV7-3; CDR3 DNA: TGTGCCAGCAGCTCGACTCCTGATCAGCCCCAGCATTTT; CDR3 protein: CASSSTPDQPQHF
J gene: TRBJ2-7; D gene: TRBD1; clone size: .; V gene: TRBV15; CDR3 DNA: TGTGCCACCAGCAGACGGACAGGTAAACACTACGAGCAGTACTTC; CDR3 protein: CATSRRTGKHYEQYF
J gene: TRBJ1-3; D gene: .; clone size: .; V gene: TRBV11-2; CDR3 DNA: TGTGCCAGCAGCTCTCCATCCACTGGAAACACCATATATTTT; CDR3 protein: CASSSPSTGNTIYF
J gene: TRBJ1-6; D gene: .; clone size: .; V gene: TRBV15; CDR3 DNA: TGTGCCACCAGCAGACGAGAAAGTAATTCACCCCTCCACTTT; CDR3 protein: CATSRRESNSPLHF
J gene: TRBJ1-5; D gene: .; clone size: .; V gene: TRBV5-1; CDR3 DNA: TGCGCCAGCAGCTTGGCCGGGACATTAAATCAGCCCCAGCATTTT; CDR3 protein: CASSLAGTLNQPQHF
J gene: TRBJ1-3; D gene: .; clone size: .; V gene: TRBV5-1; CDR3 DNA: TGCGCCAGCAGCTTGGGCCGCTCTGGAAACACCATATATTTT; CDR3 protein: CASSLGRSGNTIYF
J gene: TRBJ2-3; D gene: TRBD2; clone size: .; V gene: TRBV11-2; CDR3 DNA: TGTGCCAGCAGCTTACGTGCAGTGGGGGGGGGCACAGATACGCAGTATTTT; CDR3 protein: CASSLRAVGGGTDTQYF
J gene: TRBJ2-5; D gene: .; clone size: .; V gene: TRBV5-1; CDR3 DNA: TGCGCCAGCAGCTCGACGAGGGTGGGGCCGCAAGAGACCCAGTACTTC; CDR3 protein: CASSSTRVGPQETQYF
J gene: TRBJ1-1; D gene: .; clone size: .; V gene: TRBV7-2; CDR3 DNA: TGTGCCAGCAGCTTAGGGGATGCGAACACTGAAGCTTTCTTT; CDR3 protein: CASSLGDANTEAFF
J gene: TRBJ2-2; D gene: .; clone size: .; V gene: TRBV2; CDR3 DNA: TGTGCCAGCAGTGATTCAGCACTCGGGGAGCTGTTTTTT; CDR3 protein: CASSDSALGELFF
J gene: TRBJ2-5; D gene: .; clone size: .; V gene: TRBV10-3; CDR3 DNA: TGTGCCATCAACGAGAGGGCCCAAGAGACCCAGTACTTC; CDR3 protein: CAINERAQETQYF
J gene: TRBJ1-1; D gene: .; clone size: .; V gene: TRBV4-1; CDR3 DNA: TGCGCCAGCAGCCAAGTGGGGCACCCTTTTGCTGAAGCTTTCTTT; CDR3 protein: CASSQVGHPFAEAFF
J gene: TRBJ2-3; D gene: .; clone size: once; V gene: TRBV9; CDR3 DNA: TGTGCCAGCAGCGCCCACCCCAGCGACGCGCAGTATTTT; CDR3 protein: CASSAHPSDAQYF
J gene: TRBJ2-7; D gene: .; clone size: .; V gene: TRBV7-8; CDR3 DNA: TGTGCCAGCAGCTTAGAGGGGCTCGAGCAGTACTTC; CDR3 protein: CASSLEGLEQYF
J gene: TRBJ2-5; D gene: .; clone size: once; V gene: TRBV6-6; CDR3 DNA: TGTGCCAGCAGTTACGAATCTAACAGGGCCCAAGAGACCCAGTACTTC; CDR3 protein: CASSYESNRAQETQYF
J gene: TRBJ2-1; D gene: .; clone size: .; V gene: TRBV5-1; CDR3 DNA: TGCGCCAGCAGCTTGATGGCTGGCCCTCTGTGGGGGCCTTCCTACAATGAGCAGTTCTTC; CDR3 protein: CASSLMAGPLWGPSYNEQFF
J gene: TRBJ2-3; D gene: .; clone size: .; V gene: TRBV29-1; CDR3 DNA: TGCAGCGTTAACCAAGGGCTGTCAGATACGCAGTATTTT; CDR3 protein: CSVNQGLSDTQYF
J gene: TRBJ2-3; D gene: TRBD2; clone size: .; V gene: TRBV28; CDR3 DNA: TGTGCCAGCAGGGAAGGGACTAGTACAGATACGCAGTATTTT; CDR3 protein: CASREGTSTDTQYF
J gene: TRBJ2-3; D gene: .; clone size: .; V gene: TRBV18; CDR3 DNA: TGTGCCAGCTCACCACAGGCCGCTCCCACAGATACGCAGTATTTT; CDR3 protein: CASSPQAAPTDTQYF
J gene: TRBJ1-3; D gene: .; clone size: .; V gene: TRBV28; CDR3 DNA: TGTGCCAGCGGTCCCGGGGGGCGAGGAAACACCATATATTTT; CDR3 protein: CASGPGGRGNTIYF
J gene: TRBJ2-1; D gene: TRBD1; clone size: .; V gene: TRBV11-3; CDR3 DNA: TGTGCCAGCAGCTGGGGACAGGGGAACAGTGAGCAGTTCTTC; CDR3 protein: CASSWGQGNSEQFF
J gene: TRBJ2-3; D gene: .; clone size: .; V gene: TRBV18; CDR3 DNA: TGTGCCAGCTCACCAGGGAAGGGACGGACAGATACGCAGTATTTT; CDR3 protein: CASSPGKGRTDTQYF
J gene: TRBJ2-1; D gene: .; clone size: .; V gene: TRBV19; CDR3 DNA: TGTGCCAGTAGTTCCCGGGACTTCCTACTAGAGTACAATGAGCAGTTCTTC; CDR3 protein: CASSSRDFLLEYNEQFF
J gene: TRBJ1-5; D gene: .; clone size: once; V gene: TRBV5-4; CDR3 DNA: TGTGCCAGCAGCTTTAGGGGTAGCAATCAGCCCCAGCATTTT; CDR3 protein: CASSFRGSNQPQHF
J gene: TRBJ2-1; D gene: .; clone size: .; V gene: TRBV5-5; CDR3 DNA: TGTGCCAGCAGCTTGGTGGGTGAGCAGTTCTTC; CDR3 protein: CASSLVGEQFF
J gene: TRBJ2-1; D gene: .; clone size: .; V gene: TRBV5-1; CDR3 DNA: TGCGCCAGCAGGACGGTTGGGGTGGATGAGCAGTTCTTC; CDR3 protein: CASRTVGVDEQFF
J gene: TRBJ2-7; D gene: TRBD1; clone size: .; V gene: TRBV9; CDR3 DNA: TGTGCCAGCAGCGCCTCGACAGGGGGCTTCGGCGAGCAGTACTTC; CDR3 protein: CASSASTGGFGEQYF
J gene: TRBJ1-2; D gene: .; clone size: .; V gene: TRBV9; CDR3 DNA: TGTGCCAGCAGCGTAGGAGTGGGGCCCTATGGCTACACCTTC; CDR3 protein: CASSVGVGPYGYTF
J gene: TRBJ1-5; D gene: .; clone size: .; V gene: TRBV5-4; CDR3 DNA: TGTGCCAGCAGCCTTAAAGGGGCGGGTGGCAATCAGCCCCAGCATTTT; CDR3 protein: CASSLKGAGGNQPQHF
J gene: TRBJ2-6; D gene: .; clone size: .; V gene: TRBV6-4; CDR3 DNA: TGTGCCAGCAGTCCACAGGCTTCTGGGGCCAACGTCCTGACTTTC; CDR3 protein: CASSPQASGANVLTF
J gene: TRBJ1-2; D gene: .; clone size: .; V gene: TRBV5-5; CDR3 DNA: TGTGCCAGCAGCTTGGGAATAACAGGGGGCTACACCTTC; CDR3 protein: CASSLGITGGYTF
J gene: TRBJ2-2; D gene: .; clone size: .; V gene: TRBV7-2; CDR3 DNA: TGTGCCAGCAGCTTTGGACCAGACACCGGGGAGCTGTTTTTT; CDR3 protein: CASSFGPDTGELFF
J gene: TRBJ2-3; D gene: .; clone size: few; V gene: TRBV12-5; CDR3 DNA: TGTGCTAGTGGTTTAATGGACACAGATACGCAGTATTTT; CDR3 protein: CASGLMDTDTQYF
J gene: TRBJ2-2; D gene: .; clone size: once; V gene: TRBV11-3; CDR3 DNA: TGTGCCAGCAGCCCGGGGCTAACCGGGGAGCTGTTTTTT; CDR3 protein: CASSPGLTGELFF
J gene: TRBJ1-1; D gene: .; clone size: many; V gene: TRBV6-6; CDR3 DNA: TGTGCCAGCAGTTACCGGCGGGGGAGCACTGAAGCTTTCTTT; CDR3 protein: CASSYRRGSTEAFF
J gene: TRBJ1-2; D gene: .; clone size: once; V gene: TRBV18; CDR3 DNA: TGTGCCAGCTCACCAGGAACAGGAGGACACTATGGCTACACCTTC; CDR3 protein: CASSPGTGGHYGYTF
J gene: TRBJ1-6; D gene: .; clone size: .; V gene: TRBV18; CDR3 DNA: TGTGCCAGCTCACCTCCCGGGACCGGGAATTCACCCCTCCACTTT; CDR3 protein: CASSPPGTGNSPLHF